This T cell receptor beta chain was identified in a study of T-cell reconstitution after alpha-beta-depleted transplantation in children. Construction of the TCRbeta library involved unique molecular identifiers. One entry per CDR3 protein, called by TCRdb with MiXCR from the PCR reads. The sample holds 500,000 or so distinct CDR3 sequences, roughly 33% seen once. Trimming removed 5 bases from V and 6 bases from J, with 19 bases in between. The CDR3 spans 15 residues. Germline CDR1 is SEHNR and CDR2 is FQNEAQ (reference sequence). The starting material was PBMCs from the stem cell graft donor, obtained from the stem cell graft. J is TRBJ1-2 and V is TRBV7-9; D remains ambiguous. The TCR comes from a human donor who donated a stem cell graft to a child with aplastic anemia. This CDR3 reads CASSLPTPWRDGYTF. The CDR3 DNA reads TGTGCCAGCAGCCTACCGACACCCTGGAGGGATGGCTACACCTTC.